Included here is one T cell receptor beta chain sequence, with context. These data originate in a study of blood T cell repertoires in COVID-19. Study as a whole: T cells, B-cell-depleted T cells, or PBMCs provided the cDNA or gDNA that served as material.

Participant-given clinical history determined each cohort assignment. In the authors' methods: Nucleated cell counts were estimated from reference gene primer amplification. The data were produced by immunoSEQ multiplex PCR, yet TCRdb's version contains in-frame clones alone and is incomplete. V and J calls plus clone size are reproduced from that table; the DNA served to infer D and trimming. Of about 270,000 clones listed, roughly nine tenths were seen once; the top ten hold 2% to 3%. Sequencing was done on a sample of PBMCs or T cells enriched from blood (not recorded which). This sequence originates from a woman between 18 and 29 years old who had recovered from COVID-19.

The CDR3 protein is CASSLGPGQGFRNTEAFF. CDR3 nucleotide sequence: TGTGCCAGCAGCTTAGGCCCGGGACAGGGCTTTAGGAACACTGAAGCTTTCTTT. The J gene is TRBJ1-1, the V gene TRBV5-4; 9 bases agree with TRBD1. The CDR3 loop spans 18 amino acids. Looked up from germline, CDR1 is SGHNT and CDR2 is YYREEE (reference sequence). V dropped 2 bases and J dropped 1; count of bases not matched to a gene: 12.